This note documents a single T cell receptor beta chain sequence. Seattle enrolled patients during active infection and tracked them longitudinally. These data come from a study of blood T cell repertoires in COVID-19. About the study: Material from acute and convalescent COVID-19 was sourced from the United States, Italy and Spain. PBMCs, B-cell-depleted T cells, or T cells provided the cDNA or gDNA that made up the material.

The CDR3 spans 16 residues. Germline V lookup: CDR1 GTSNPN, CDR2 SVGIG (reference sequence). In the source study's methods: By means of reference gene primer amplification, nucleated cell counts were estimated. The protocol was immunoSEQ multiplex PCR, while the TCRdb copy is restricted to in-frame clones and leaves out a portion. The V and J calls and clone size are taken from that table; D and trimming were inferred from the DNA. The table has approximately 150,000 clones, about 83% seen once. The V call is TRBV30, the J call TRBJ2-5; 8 positions match TRBD1. The sequence was collected from a man under 40 with COVID-19, enrolled during active disease. The sequencing input was peripheral blood. The CDR3: CASETHRTGRQETQYF. Here the CDR3 DNA reads TGTGCTTCCGAGACCCACCGGACAGGGCGCCAAGAGACCCAGTACTTC.